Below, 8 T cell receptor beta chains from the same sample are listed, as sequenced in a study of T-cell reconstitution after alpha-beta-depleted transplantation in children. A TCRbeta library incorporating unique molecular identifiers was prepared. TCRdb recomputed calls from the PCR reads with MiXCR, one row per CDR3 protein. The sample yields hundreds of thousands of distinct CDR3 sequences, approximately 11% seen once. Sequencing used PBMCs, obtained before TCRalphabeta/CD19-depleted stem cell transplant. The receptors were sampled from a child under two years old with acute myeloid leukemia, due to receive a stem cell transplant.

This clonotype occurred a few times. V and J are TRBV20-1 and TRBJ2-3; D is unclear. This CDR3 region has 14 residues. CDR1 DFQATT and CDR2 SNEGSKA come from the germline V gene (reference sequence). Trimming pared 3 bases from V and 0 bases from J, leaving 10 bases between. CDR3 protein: CSASGPRSTDTQYF. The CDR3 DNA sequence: TGCAGTGCTAGCGGACCCCGAAGCACAGATACGCAGTATTTT.

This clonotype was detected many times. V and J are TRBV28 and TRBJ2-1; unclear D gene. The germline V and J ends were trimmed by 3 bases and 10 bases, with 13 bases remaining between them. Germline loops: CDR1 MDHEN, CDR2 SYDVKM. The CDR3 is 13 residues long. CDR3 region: CASSFLGSREQFF. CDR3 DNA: TGTGCCAGCAGTTTTCTAGGGTCAAGGGAGCAGTTCTTC.

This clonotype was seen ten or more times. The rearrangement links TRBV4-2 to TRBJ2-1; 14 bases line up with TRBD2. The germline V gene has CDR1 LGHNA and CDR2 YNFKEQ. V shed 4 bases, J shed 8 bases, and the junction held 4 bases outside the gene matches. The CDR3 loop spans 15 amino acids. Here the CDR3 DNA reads TGTGCCAGCAGCCCGGGACTAGCGGGAGTGTATGAGCAGTTCTTC. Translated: CASSPGLAGVYEQFF.

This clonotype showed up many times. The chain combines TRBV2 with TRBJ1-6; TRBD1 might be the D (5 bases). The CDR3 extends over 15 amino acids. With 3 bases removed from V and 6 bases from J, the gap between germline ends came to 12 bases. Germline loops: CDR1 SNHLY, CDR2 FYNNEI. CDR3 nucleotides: TGTGCCAGCAGTGAGGGTCGACAGTCTAATTCACCCCTCCACTTT. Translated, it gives CASSEGRQSNSPLHF. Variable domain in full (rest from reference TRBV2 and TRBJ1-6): EPEVTQTPSHQVTQMGQEVILRCVPISNHLYFYWYRQILGQKVEFLVSFYNNEISEKSEIFDDQFSVERPDGSNFTLKIRSTKLEDSAMYFCASSEGRQSNSPLHFGNGTRLTVT.

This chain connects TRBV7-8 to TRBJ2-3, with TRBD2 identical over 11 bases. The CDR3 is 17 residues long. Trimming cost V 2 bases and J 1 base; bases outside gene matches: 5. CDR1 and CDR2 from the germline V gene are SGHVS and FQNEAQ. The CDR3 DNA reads TGTGCCAGCAGCTTACTAGCGGGAGGCCTGCGCACAGATACGCAGTATTTT. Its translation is CASSLLAGGLRTDTQYF.

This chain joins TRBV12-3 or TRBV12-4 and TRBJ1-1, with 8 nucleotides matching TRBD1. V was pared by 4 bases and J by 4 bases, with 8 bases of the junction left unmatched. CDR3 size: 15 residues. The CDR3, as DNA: TGTGCCAGCAGTTCCCCAGGGGGCCAGGGCACTGAAGCTTTCTTT. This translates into CASSSPGGQGTEAFF.

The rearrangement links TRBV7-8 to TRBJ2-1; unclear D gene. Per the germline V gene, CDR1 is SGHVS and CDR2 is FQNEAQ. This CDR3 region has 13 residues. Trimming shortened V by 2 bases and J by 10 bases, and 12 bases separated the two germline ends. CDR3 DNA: TGTGCCAGCAGCTTAATCCTTTCTGGGGAGCAGTTCTTC. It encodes CASSLILSGEQFF.

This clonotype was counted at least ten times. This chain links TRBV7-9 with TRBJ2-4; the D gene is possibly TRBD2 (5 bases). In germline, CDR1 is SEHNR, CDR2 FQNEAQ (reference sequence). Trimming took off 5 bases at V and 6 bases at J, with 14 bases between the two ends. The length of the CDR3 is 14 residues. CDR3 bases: TGTGCCAGCAGCCCCCGGGGATACCTAAACATTCAGTACTTC. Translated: CASSPRGYLNIQYF.